The T cell receptor (beta chain) under discussion was sequenced for a study of blood T cell repertoires in COVID-19. Study summary: Whether acute or convalescent, the COVID-19 samples came from the United States, Italy and Spain. Sample material is recorded as cDNA or gDNA derived from T cells, B-cell-depleted T cells, or PBMCs.

Assay: immunoSEQ multiplex PCR; the TCRdb copy retains only in-frame clones and omits some. The sample includes about 410,000 clones, 80% to 95% of them seen just once. The germline V gene encodes CDR1 MDHEN and CDR2 SYDVKM. This CDR3 is 12 amino acids long. Trimming left V 10 bases short and J 3 bases short, with 12 bases between. All enrollees were roughly 18 to 89 years old and from roughly 26 US areas. Cohort placement rested on clinical history that participants reported themselves. The V call is TRBV28, the J call TRBJ1-2, with D tentatively TRBD1 (5 bases). The TCR originated in a man between 18 and 35 years old who had recovered from COVID-19. Sequencing was performed on PBMCs or T cells enriched from blood (not recorded which). DNA for the CDR3: TGTGCCATCCAGGGCCAGGACTATGGCTACACCTTC. This translates into CAIQGQDYGYTF.